This T cell receptor beta chain was found in a study of early T cells in non-severe SARS-CoV-2 infection. At the level of the study: Chains were unpaired, as sequencing was done on bulk RNA from unsorted whole blood.

The TCR library protocol was used to attach unique molecular identifiers. These identifiers were attached to individual cDNA molecules. TCRdb analysed the 5' RACE reads with MiXCR anew, one entry per CDR3 protein. Among roughly 64,000 distinct CDR3 sequences listed, around 10% were seen once. The V segment lost 4 bases and the J segment 2 bases; nucleotides outside the gene matches: 2. The CDR3 length is 13 residues. CDR1 is SQVTM and CDR2 is ANQGSEA in the germline V gene. The sequences come from whole blood, collected at baseline. This TCR came from an adult who was a healthcare worker with PCR-confirmed SARS-CoV-2 infection or an uninfected control (not recorded which). This rearrangement joins TRBV29-1 to TRBJ2-7; the match to TRBD2 covers 10 bases. The CDR3 loop is CSVGTSGAYEQYF. For the CDR3, the DNA is TGCAGCGTTGGTACTAGCGGGGCCTACGAGCAGTACTTC.